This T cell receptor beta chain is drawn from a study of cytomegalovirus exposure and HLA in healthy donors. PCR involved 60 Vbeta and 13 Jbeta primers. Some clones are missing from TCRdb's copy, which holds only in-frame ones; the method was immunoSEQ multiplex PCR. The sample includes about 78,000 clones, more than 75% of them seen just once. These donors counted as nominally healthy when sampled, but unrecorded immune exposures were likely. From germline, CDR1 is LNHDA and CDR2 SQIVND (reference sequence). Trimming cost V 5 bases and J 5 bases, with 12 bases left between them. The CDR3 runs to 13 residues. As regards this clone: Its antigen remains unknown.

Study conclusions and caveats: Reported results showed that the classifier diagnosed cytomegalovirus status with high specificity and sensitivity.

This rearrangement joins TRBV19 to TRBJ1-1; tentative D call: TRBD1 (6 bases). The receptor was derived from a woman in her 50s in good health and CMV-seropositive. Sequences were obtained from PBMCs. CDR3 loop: CASSSTGSTEAFF. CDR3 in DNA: TGTGCCAGTAGTTCAACAGGGAGTACTGAAGCTTTCTTT.